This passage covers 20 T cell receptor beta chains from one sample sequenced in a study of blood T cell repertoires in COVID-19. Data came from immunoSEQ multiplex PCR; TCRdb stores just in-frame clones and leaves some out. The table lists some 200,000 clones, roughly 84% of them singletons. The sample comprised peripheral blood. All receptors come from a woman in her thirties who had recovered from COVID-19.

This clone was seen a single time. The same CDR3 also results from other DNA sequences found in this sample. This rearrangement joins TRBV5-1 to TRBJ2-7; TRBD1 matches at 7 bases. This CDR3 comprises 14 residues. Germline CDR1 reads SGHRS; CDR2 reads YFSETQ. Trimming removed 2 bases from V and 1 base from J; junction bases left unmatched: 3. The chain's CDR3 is CASSLGDSSYEQYF. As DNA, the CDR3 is TGCGCCAGCAGCTTAGGGGACAGTTCCTACGAGCAGTACTTC.

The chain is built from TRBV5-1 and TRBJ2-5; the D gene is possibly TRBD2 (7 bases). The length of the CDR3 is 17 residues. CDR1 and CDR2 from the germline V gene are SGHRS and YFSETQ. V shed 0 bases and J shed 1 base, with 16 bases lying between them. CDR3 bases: TGCGCCAGCAGCTTGGACCGAGGGGGGGACTTCCAAGAGACCCAGTACTTC. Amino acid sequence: CASSLDRGGDFQETQYF.

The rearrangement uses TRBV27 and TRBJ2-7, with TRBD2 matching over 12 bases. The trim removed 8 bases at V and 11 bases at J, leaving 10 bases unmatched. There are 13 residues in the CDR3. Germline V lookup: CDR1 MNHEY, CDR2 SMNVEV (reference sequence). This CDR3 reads CASRTSGALGEYF. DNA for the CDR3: TGTGCCAGCCGGACTAGCGGGGCCCTTGGAGAGTACTTC.

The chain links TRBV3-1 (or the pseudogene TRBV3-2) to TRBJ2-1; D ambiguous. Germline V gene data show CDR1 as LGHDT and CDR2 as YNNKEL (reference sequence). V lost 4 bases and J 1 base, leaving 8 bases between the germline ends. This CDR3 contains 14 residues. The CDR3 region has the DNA TGTGCCAGCAGCCCCCCCGGGTCCTACAATGAGCAGTTCTTC. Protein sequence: CASSPPGSYNEQFF.

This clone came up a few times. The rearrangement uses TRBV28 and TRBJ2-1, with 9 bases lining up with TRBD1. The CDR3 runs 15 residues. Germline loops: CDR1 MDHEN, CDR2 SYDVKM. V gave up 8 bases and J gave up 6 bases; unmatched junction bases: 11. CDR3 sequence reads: CASGYFTGGINEQFF. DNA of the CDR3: TGTGCCAGCGGGTATTTTACAGGGGGCATCAATGAGCAGTTCTTC.

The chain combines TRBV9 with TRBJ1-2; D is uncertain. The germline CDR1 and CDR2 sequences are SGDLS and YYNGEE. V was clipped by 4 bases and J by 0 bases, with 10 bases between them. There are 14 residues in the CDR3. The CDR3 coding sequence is TGTGCCAGCAGCATGTATTTAGCTAACTATGGCTACACCTTC. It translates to CASSMYLANYGYTF.

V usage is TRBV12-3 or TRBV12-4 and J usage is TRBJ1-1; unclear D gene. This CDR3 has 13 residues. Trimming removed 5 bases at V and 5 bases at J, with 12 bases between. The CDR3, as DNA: TGTGCCAGCAGTCGTTGGGAGTTAACTGAAGCTTTCTTT. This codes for CASSRWELTEAFF.

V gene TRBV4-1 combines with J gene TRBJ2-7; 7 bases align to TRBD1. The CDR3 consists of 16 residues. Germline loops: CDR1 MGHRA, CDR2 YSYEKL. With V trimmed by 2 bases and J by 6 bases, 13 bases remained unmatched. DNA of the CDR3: TGCGCCAGCAGCCAACACGGGACAGACGGTCGGCGCGAGCAGTACTTC. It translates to CASSQHGTDGRREQYF.

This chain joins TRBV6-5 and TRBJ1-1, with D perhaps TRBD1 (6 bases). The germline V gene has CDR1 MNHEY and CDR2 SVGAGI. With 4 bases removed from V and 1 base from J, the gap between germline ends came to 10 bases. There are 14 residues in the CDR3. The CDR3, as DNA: TGTGCCAGCAGTTTGCAGGGGCAGAACACTGAAGCTTTCTTT. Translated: CASSLQGQNTEAFF.

This CDR3 is CASSSLTSGRASGGELFF. CDR3 bases: TGTGCCAGCAGTTCCCTGACTAGCGGGAGGGCCAGTGGCGGGGAGCTGTTTTTT. The J gene is TRBJ2-2, the V gene TRBV28, with TRBD2 matching over 14 bases. The germline V gene has CDR1 MDHEN and CDR2 SYDVKM. V lost 4 bases to trimming and J lost 7 bases; unmatched junction nucleotides: 11. The length of the CDR3 is 18 residues.

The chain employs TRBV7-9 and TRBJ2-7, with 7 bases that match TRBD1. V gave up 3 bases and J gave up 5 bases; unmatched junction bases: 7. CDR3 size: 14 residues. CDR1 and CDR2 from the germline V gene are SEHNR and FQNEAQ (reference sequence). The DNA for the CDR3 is TGTGCCAGCAGCTTCACGACAGGGAGCCACGAGCAGTACTTC. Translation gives CASSFTTGSHEQYF.

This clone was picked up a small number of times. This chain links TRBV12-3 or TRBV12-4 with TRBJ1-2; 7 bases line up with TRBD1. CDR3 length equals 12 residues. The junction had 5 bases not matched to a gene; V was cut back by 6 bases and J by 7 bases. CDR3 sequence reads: CASSYSGGGYTF. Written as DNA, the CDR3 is TGTGCCAGCAGCTATTCAGGGGGTGGCTACACCTTC.

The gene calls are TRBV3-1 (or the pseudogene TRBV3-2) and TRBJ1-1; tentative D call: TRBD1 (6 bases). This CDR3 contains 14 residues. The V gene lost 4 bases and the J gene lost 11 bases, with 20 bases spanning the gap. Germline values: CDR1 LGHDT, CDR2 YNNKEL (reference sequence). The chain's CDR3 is CASSLLRDTPSAFF. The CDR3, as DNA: TGTGCCAGCAGCCTTCTCCGGGACACGCCGTCCGCTTTCTTT.

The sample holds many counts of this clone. The CDR3 DNA reads as TGTGCCAGCAGTTTATCGAAGGGACTACCACATTACGAGCAGTACTTC. Translated, it gives CASSLSKGLPHYEQYF. The J gene is TRBJ2-7, the V gene TRBV27, with 7 bases identical to TRBD2. Germline V gene data show CDR1 as MNHEY and CDR2 as SMNVEV (reference sequence). With V trimmed by 0 bases and J by 4 bases, 9 bases remained unmatched. The CDR3 spans 16 residues.

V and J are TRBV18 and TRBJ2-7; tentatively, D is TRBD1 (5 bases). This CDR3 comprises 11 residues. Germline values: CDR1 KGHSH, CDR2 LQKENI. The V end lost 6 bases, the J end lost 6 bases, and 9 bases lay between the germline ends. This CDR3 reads CASSSGFEQYF. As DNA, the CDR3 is TGTGCCAGCTCGTCAGGGTTCGAGCAGTACTTC. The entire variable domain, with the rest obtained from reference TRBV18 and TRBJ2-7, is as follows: NAGVMQNPRHLVRRRGQEARLRCSPMKGHSHVYWYRQLPEEGLKFMVYLQKENIIDESGMPKERFSAEFPKEGPSILRIQQVVRGDSAAYFCASSSGFEQYFGPGTRLTVT.

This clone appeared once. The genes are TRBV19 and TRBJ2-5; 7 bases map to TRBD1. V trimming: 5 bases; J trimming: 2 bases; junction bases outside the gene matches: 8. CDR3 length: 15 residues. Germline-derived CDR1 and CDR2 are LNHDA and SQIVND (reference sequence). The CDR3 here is CASSGRTGRQETQYF. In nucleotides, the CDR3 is TGTGCCAGTAGTGGCAGGACAGGACGACAAGAGACCCAGTACTTC.

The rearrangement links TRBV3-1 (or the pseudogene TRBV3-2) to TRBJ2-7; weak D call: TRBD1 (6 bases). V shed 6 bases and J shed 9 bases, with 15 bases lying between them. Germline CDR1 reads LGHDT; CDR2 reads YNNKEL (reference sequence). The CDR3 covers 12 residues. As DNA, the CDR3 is TGTGCCAGCAGTGGGCCAGGGGCCGCGCAGTACTTC. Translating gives CASSGPGAAQYF.

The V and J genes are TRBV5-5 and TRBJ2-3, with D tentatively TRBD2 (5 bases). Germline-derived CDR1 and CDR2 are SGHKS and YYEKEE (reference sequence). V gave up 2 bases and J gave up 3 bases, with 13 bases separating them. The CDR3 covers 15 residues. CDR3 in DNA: TGTGCCAGCAGCTTTTATGCGGGCCGGACAGATACGCAGTATTTT. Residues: CASSFYAGRTDTQYF.

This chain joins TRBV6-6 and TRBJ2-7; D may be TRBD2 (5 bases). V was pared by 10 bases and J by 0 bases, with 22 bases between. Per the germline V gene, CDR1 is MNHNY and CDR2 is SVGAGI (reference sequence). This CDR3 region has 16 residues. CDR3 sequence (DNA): TGTGCCACCACGCCCACCGGCAGCGGTAGCTCCTACGAGCAGTACTTC. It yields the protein CATTPTGSGSSYEQYF.

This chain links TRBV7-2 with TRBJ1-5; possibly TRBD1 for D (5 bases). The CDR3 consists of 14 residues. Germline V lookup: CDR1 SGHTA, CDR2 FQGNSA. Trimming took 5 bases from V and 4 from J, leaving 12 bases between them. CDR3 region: CASSLRQGNQPQHF. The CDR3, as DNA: TGTGCCAGCAGCCTGAGGCAGGGAAATCAGCCCCAGCATTTT.